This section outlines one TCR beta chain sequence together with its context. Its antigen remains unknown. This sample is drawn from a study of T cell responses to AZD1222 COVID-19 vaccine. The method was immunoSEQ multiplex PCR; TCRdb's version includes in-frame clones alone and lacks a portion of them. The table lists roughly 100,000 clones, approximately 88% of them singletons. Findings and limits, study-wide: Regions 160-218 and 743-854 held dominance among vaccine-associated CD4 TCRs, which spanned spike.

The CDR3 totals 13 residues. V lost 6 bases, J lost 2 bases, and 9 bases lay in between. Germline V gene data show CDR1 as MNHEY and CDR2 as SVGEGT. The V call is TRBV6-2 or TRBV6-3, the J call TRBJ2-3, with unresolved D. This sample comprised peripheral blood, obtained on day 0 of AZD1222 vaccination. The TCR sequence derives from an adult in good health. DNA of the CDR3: TGTGCCAGCAGCCCGAGGTACACAGATACGCAGTATTTT. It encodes CASSPRYTDTQYF.